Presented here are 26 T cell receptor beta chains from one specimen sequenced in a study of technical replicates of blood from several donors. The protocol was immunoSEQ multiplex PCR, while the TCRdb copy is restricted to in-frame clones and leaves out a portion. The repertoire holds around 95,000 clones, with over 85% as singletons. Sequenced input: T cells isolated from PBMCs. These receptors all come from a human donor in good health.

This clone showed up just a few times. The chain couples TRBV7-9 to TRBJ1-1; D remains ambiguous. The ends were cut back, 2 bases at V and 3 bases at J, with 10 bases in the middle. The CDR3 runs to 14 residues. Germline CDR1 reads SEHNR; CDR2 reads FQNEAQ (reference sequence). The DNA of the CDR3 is TGTGCCAGCAGCTTACATCGCGGGGACACTGAAGCTTTCTTT. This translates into CASSLHRGDTEAFF.

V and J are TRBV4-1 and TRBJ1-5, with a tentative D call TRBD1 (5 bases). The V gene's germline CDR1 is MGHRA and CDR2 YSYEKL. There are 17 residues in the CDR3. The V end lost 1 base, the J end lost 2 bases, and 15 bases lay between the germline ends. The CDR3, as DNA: TGCGCCAGCAGCCAAGGGCGGGACCTAGGAGGCAATCAGCCCCAGCATTTT. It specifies CASSQGRDLGGNQPQHF.

Here the CDR3 reads CASSGTPGFGHTEAFF. The CDR3 bases are TGTGCCAGCAGTGGAACGCCAGGTTTCGGTCACACTGAAGCTTTCTTT. The chain employs TRBV2 and TRBJ1-1; D remains unclear. The CDR3 has 16 residues. CDR1 SNHLY and CDR2 FYNNEI come from the germline V gene. With 4 bases removed from V and 3 bases from J, the gap between germline ends came to 18 bases.

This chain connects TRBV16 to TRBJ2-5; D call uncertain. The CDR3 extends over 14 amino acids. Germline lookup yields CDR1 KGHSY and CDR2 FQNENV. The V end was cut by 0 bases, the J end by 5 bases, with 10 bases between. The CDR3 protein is CASSQSWASETQYF. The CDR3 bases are TGTGCCAGCAGCCAATCGTGGGCTTCGGAGACCCAGTACTTC.

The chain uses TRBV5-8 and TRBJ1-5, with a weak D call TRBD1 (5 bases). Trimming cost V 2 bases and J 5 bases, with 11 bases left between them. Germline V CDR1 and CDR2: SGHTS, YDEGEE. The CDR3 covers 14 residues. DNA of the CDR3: TGTGCCAGCAGCTTAGGGGCAGCCTATCAGCCCCAGCATTTT. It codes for CASSLGAAYQPQHF.

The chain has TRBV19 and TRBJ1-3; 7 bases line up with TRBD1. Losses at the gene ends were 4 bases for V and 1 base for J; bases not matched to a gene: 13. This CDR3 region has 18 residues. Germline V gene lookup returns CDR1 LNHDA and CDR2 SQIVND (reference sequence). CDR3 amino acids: CASSTAGQFSPSGNTIYF. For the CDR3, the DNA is TGTGCCAGTAGTACCGCGGGACAGTTCTCACCTTCTGGAAACACCATATATTTT.

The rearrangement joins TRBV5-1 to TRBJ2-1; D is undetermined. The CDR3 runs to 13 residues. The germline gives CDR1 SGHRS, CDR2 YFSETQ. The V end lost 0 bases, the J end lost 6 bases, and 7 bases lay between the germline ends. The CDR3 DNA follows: TGCGCCAGCAGCTTGGGCCAGGCCAATGAGCAGTTCTTC. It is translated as CASSLGQANEQFF.

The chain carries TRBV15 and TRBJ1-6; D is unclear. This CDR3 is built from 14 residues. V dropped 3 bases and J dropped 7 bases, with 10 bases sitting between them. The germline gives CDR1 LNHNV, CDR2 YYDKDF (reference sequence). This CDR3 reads CATSSRRSNSPLHF. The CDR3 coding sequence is TGTGCCACCAGCAGTCGACGGAGCAATTCACCCCTCCACTTT. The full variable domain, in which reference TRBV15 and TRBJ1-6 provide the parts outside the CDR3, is DAMVIQNPRYQVTQFGKPVTLSCSQTLNHNVMYWYQQKSSQAPKLLFHYYDKDFNNEADTPDNFQSRRPNTSFCFLDIRSPGLGDTAMYLCATSSRRSNSPLHFGNGTRLTVT.

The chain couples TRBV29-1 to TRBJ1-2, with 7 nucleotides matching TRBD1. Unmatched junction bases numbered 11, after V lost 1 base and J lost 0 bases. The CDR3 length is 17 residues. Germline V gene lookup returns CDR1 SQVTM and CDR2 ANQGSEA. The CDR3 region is CSVEGGDSLLSNYGYTF. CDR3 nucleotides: TGCAGCGTTGAAGGGGGGGACAGCCTATTATCTAACTATGGCTACACCTTC.

The DNA of the CDR3 is TGTGCCATCAGTACCAGACAGGGGCACTACGAGCAGTACTTC. Amino acid sequence: CAISTRQGHYEQYF. The rearrangement joins TRBV10-3 to TRBJ2-7, with 8 positions matching TRBD1. There are 14 residues in the CDR3. V shed 5 bases, J shed 3 bases, and the junction held 6 bases outside the gene matches. CDR1 is ENHRY and CDR2 is SYGVKD in the germline V gene.

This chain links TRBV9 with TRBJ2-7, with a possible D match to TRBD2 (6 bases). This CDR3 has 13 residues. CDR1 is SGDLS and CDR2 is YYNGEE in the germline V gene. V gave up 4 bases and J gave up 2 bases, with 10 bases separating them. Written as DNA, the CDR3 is TGTGCCAGCAGCAAGGCGGGGACCTACGAGCAGTACTTC. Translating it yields CASSKAGTYEQYF.

This CDR3 reads CATNTTGQVEQYF. CDR3 nucleotide sequence: TGTGCCACCAATACGACAGGGCAGGTCGAGCAGTACTTC. The rearrangement joins TRBV15 to TRBJ2-7; the match to TRBD1 covers 7 bases. Germline CDR1 LNHNV, CDR2 YYDKDF (reference sequence). The CDR3 loop spans 13 amino acids. After removal of 7 bases from V and 6 bases from J, the junction contained 9 bases not matched to a gene.

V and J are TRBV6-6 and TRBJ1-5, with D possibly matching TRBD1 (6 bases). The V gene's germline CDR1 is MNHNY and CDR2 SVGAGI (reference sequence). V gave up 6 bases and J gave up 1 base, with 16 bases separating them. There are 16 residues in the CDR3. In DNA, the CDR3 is TGTGCCAGCAGATCCGGGACATGGGGCAGCAATCAGCCCCAGCATTTT. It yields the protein CASRSGTWGSNQPQHF.

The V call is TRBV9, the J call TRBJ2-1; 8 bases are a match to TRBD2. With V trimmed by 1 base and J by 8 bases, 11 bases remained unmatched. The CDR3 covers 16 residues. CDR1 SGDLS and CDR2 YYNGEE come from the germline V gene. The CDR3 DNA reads TGTGCCAGCAGCGTAACAAGCGGGAGTCCCGGGGATGAGCAGTTCTTC. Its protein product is CASSVTSGSPGDEQFF.

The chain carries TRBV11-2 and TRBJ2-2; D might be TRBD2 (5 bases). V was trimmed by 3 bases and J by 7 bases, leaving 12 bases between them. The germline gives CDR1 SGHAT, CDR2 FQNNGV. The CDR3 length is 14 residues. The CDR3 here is CASSFRGLGGELFF. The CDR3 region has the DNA TGTGCCAGCAGCTTTCGGGGATTAGGCGGGGAGCTGTTTTTT.

The CDR3 DNA reads TGTGCCAGCAGTTGGCGGTACGGGACAGCCGACTACGAGCAGTACTTC. Its protein product is CASSWRYGTADYEQYF. The J gene is TRBJ2-7, the V gene TRBV28; TRBD1 aligns across 7 bases. V lost 4 bases to trimming and J lost 3 bases; unmatched junction nucleotides: 12. CDR1 is MDHEN, CDR2 SYDVKM, per germline. The CDR3 contains 16 residues.

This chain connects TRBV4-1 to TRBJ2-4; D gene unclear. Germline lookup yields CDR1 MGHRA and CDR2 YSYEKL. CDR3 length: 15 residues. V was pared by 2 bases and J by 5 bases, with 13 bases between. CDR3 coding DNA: TGCGCCAGCAGCCAAAAAGATTCACCAGAAAACATTCAGTACTTC. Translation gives CASSQKDSPENIQYF.

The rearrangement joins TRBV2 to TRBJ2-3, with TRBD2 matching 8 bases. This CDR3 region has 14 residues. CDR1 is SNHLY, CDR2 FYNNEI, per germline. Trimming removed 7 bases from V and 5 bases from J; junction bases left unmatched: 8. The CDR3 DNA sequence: TGTGCCAGCACCCGCGGACTAGCCGGAGATACGCAGTATTTT. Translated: CASTRGLAGDTQYF.

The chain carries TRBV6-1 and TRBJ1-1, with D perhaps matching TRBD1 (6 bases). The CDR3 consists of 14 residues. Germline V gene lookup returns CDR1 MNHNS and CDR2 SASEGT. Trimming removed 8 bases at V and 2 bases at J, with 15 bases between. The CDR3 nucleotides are TGTGCCAGCCATCTCCGGACAGCCAACACTGAAGCTTTCTTT. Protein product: CASHLRTANTEAFF.

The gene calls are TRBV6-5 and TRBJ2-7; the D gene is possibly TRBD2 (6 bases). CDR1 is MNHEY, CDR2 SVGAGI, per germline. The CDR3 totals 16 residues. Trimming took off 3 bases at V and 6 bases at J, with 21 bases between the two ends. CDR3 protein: CASSYGAGIIFGEQYF. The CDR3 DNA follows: TGTGCCAGCAGTTATGGGGCGGGGATAATTTTCGGCGAGCAGTACTTC.

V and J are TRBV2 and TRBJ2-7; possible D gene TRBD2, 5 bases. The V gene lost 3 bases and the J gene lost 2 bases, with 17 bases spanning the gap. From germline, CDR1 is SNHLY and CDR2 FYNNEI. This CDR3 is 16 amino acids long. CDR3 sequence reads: CASSEGDPLAPYEQYF. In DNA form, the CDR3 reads TGTGCCAGCAGTGAGGGAGACCCCCTCGCTCCCTACGAGCAGTACTTC.

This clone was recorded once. The chain's CDR3 is CASSTDRGNTIYF. The CDR3 region has the DNA TGTGCCAGCAGCACGGACAGGGGAAACACCATATATTTT. The V and J genes are TRBV6-1 and TRBJ1-3; 7 nucleotides line up with TRBD1. The CDR3 has 13 residues. Germline V gene data show CDR1 as MNHNS and CDR2 as SASEGT. The ends lost 6 bases at V and 4 bases at J; junction bases unmatched: 3.

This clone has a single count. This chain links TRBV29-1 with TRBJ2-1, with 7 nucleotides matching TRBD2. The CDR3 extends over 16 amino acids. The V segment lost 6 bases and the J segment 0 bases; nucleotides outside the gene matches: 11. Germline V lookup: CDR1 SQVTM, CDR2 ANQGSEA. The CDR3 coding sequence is TGCAGCGTCCCGCTGGCGGGGGTAGGCTCCTACAATGAGCAGTTCTTC. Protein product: CSVPLAGVGSYNEQFF.

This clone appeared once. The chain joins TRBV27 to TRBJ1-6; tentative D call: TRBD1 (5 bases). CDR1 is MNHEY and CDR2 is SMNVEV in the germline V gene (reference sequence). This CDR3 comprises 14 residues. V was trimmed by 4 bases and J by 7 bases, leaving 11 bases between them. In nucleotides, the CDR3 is TGTGCCAGCAGTTATTGGGACTTAAATTCACCCCTCCACTTT. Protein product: CASSYWDLNSPLHF.

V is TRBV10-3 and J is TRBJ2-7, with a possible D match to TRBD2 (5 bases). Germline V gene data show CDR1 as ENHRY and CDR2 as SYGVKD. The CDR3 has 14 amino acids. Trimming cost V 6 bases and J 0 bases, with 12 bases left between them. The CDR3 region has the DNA TGTGCCATCAGGCAGAGGGAATCCTCCTACGAGCAGTACTTC. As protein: CAIRQRESSYEQYF.

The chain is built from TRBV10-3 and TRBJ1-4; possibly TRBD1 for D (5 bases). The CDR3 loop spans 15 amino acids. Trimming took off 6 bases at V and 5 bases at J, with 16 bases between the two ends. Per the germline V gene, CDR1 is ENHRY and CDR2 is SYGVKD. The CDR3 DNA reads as TGTGCCATCAGACCCGAAAGGGGCCCGAATGAAAAACTGTTTTTT. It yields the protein CAIRPERGPNEKLFF.